Listed below are T cell receptor beta chains from one sample, sequenced in a study of cytomegalovirus exposure and HLA in healthy donors. Only in-frame clones appear in the TCRdb table, and some are missing; sequencing was by immunoSEQ multiplex PCR. The profile shows 100,000 to 150,000 clones, more than 75% of them singletons. Sequencing was carried out using PBMCs. The receptors originated from a female donor in good health and CMV-seronegative. CDR3s include the opening cysteine and the closing phenylalanine or tryptophan.

TRBV7-2,15,CASSPAAGTTYEQYF
TRBV5-1,14,CASSIQGGNYGYTF
TRBV7-2,14,CASSLEPGKNEAFF
TRBV5-4,15,CASSLGEEGVLEQYF
TRBV5-6,13,CASSLEQIYEQYF
TRBV28,14,CATLPGQGIQPQHF
TRBV11-2,15,CASSIGQGLSYEQYF
TRBV11-2,11,CASSLGYGYTF
TRBV27,13,CASTPGGGNEQFF
TRBV14,14,CASRPVGQAVEAFF
TRBV7-7,15,CASSPGLADAGELFF
TRBV2,15,CASSEVAGVIDEQFF
TRBV5-4,15,CASSRQGAYYNEQFF
TRBV2,12,CASSVGDSPLHF
TRBV5-6,13,CASSSGTGDGYTF
TRBV7-3,14,CASSLAGGGYEQYF
TRBV30,12,CACRVGSYEQYF
TRBV6-6,15,CASSYDGSPNEKLFF
TRBV7-6,14,CASSLGGAKNIQYF
TRBV15,16,CATSNWGGQGWNTQYF
TRBV6-1,15,CASSDPGLMNTEAFF
TRBV5-1,16,CASSLERGSSYNEQFF
TRBV19,14,CASNIRATAGELFF
TRBV28,14,CASSLEAEPYGYTF
TRBV28,15,CASRPPGGAGYEQYF
TRBV28,13,CASSFNSNQPQHF
TRBV6-5,15,CASSYQGTAAYEQYF
TRBV11-2,14,CASSLDRGLYEQYF
TRBV7-9,13,CASVFQGDTEAFF
TRBV9,13,CASSVDTGLEQFF
TRBV9,15,CASSAPLTGDYGYTF
TRBV21-1,17,CASSNQTSGSDTDTQYF
TRBV19,18,CASSILNLRDRGIYGYTF
TRBV19,14,CASSGAYSNQPQHF
TRBV5-4,13,CASSLEGATEAFF
TRBV19,16,CASRYRGHNMNTEAFF
TRBV5-4,14,CASSSTGLQETQYF
TRBV18,15,CASSPPSGSDNEQFF
TRBV5-5,15,CASSRGLAGDETQYF
TRBV30,14,CALGQGNSNQPQHF
TRBV5-1,15,CASSAGTAYSYEQYF
TRBV5-1,16,CASSLESGRSHNEQFF
TRBV5-6,14,CASSLGQGNYEQYF
TRBV4-3,17,CASSQESRLSYNSPLHF
TRBV5-1,15,CASSLGLAGGLEAFF
TRBV28,16,CASRPTGVGNTGELFF
TRBV19,13,CASMHSSYNEQFF
TRBV5-4,15,CASSLTGDSYNEQFF
TRBV4-3,13,CASSQTGGNEQYF
TRBV27,12,CASSFPNNEQFF
TRBV11-3,16,CASSPLRGNSYNEQFF
TRBV7-9,19,CASSLGEAGDHPHNQPQHF
TRBV2,12,CASTQDRSRQYF
TRBV5-4,13,CASKVAGAHEQYF